The present T cell receptor beta chain was sequenced within a study of type 1 and type 2 diabetes patients. The PCR template was genomic DNA. Amplification of the beta chain CDR3 used 30 forward and 13 reverse multiplex primers. TCRdb called the multiplex PCR reads again in MiXCR, with one record for every CDR3 protein. The sample yields fewer than 300,000 distinct CDR3 sequences, 45% to 60% seen once. A few counts support this clonotype. Germline lookup yields CDR1 SGHAT and CDR2 FQNNGV. V gave up 4 bases and J gave up 4 bases, with 16 bases separating them. CDR3 length: 15 residues. The receptor's source is a man aged 18 to 30 with type 2 diabetes. Sequenced material: peripheral blood mononuclear cells (PBMCs). The rearrangement links TRBV11-2 to TRBJ1-1; TRBD1 might be the D (5 bases). CDR3 loop: CASSYVDGGATEAFF. The CDR3 DNA follows: TGTGCCAGCAGCTATGTTGACGGGGGTGCCACTGAAGCTTTCTTT.